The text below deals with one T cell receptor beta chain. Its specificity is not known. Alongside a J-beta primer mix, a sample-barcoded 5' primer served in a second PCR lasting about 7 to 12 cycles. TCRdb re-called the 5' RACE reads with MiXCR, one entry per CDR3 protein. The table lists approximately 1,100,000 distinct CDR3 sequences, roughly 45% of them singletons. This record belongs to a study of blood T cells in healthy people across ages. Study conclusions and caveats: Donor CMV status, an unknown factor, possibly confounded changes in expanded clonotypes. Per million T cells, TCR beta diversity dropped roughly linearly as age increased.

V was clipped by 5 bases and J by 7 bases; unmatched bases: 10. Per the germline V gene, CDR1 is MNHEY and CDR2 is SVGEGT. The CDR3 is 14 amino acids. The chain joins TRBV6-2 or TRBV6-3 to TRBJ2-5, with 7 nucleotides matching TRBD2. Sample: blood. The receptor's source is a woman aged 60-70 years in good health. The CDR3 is CASSPSGPGRTQYF. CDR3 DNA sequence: TGTGCCAGCAGTCCTAGCGGACCGGGCCGGACCCAGTACTTC.